These 25 T cell receptor beta chains originate from one sample sequenced in a study of blood T cell repertoires in COVID-19 (dated by TCRdb to the early 2020s). Library preparation used the immunoSEQ multiplex PCR assay. TCRdb provides this immuneACCESS table in a form limited to in-frame rearrangements. Some clones are lacking; in checked studies, under half of them reflect an unresolved V gene, and why the rest are absent is not known. The sample table lists about 140,000 clones, approximately 86% of them with a count of one. The leading ten clones occupy almost 8.5% of the sample. Input material: peripheral blood. The receptors come from a woman in her sixties or seventies with acute or convalescent COVID-19.

V and J are TRBV5-1 and TRBJ2-5, with 9 bases identical to TRBD1. The germline CDR1 and CDR2 sequences are SGHRS and YFSETQ. The CDR3 covers 16 residues. The ends lost 0 bases at V and 2 bases at J; junction bases unmatched: 5. CDR3 sequence (DNA): TGCGCCAGCAGCTTGGGACCACAGGGGGCTCAAGAGACCCAGTACTTC. It translates to CASSLGPQGAQETQYF.

J is TRBJ2-5 and V is TRBV19; D call uncertain. Looked up from germline, CDR1 is LNHDA and CDR2 is SQIVND (reference sequence). With 4 bases removed from V and 7 bases from J, the gap between germline ends came to 7 bases. CDR3 size: 11 residues. The DNA for the CDR3 is TGTGCCAGTAGTACCCCGGGGACCCAGTACTTC. It specifies CASSTPGTQYF.

This sequence joins TRBV28 and TRBJ1-3, with TRBD1 matching over 7 bases. Germline CDR1 and CDR2: MDHEN and SYDVKM. The CDR3 consists of 13 residues. Losses at the gene ends were 10 bases for V and 0 bases for J; bases not matched to a gene: 3. For the CDR3, the DNA is TGTGCCACCCGACAGGGCTCTGGAAACACCATATATTTT. Translated: CATRQGSGNTIYF.

V usage is TRBV10-1 and J usage is TRBJ1-5; D not certain. CDR1 is WNHNN and CDR2 is SYGVQD in the germline V gene (reference sequence). CDR3 length equals 18 residues. V lost 6 bases and J lost 1, with 22 bases in between. The CDR3 reads CASRSPEELVSSNQPQHF. The CDR3 coding sequence is TGCGCCAGCAGATCTCCAGAGGAGCTGGTCAGCAGCAATCAGCCCCAGCATTTT.

The chain uses TRBV6-5 and TRBJ2-7, with D unresolved. The V gene's germline CDR1 is MNHEY and CDR2 SVGAGI. Deletions cut 11 bases from V and 4 bases from J, with 9 bases between. The CDR3 covers 10 residues. The CDR3 spells CALGQYEQYF. CDR3 nucleotides: TGTGCCTTGGGCCAATACGAGCAGTACTTC.

The chain joins TRBV21-1 to TRBJ2-3; the D call TRBD2 from the table was never checked on the DNA. TRBV21-1 has pseudogene status. The CDR3 length is 18 residues. DNA for the CDR3: TGTGCCAGCAGCAAAGGGCCTAGCGGGGGGGAGAACACAGATACGCAGTATTTT. This gives the protein CASSKGPSGGENTDTQYF.

This clone was observed a single time. For the CDR3, the DNA is TGTGCCAGCTCATCCGACAGGGGAGGTCAGCCCCAGCATTTT. It encodes CASSSDRGGQPQHF. V usage is TRBV18 and J usage is TRBJ1-5; 8 nucleotides agree with TRBD1. Trimming at V came to 5 bases and at J to 6 bases, leaving 6 bases not matched to a gene. Looked up from germline, CDR1 is KGHSH and CDR2 is LQKENI. The CDR3 covers 14 residues. Using reference TRBV18 and TRBJ1-5 for the parts outside the CDR3, the full variable domain is NAGVMQNPRHLVRRRGQEARLRCSPMKGHSHVYWYRQLPEEGLKFMVYLQKENIIDESGMPKERFSAEFPKEGPSILRIQQVVRGDSAAYFCASSSDRGGQPQHFGDGTRLSIL.

This chain uses TRBV18 with TRBJ2-2; maybe TRBD2 (7 bases). Germline V gene data show CDR1 as KGHSH and CDR2 as LQKENI. The CDR3 contains 16 residues. Trimming pared 6 bases from V and 3 bases from J, leaving 17 bases between. In DNA form, the CDR3 reads TGTGCCAGCTCCCTAAGGGGGGGCTCGGACACCGGGGAGCTGTTTTTT. Protein product: CASSLRGGSDTGELFF.

V and J are TRBV6-1 and TRBJ2-1, with 10 bases lining up with TRBD2. The CDR3 has 16 residues. Germline V gene lookup returns CDR1 MNHNS and CDR2 SASEGT. V lost 4 bases to trimming and J lost 7 bases; unmatched junction nucleotides: 10. The DNA of the CDR3 is TGTGCCAGCAGTGCCAATTTAGCGGGGGGATCGAATGAGCAGTTCTTC. Translating gives CASSANLAGGSNEQFF.

CDR3 DNA: TGTGCCAGCAGCGGGGGCCAGGACAGGCCCTATGGCTACACCTTC. Its protein product is CASSGGQDRPYGYTF. The chain carries TRBV9 and TRBJ1-2; 7 bases are shared with TRBD1. The CDR3 is 15 amino acids. The germline CDR1 and CDR2 sequences are SGDLS and YYNGEE. The V gene end was trimmed by 3 bases and the J gene end by 4 bases; junction bases not matched to a gene: 9.

This chain links TRBV19 with TRBJ1-5, with a tentative D call TRBD1 (5 bases). This CDR3 is built from 16 residues. With 4 bases removed from V and 0 bases from J, the gap between germline ends came to 13 bases. Germline V gene sequence: CDR1 LNHDA, CDR2 SQIVND (reference sequence). The CDR3 spells CASSTGGVNSNQPQHF. The DNA for the CDR3 is TGTGCCAGTAGTACCGGGGGGGTGAATAGCAATCAGCCCCAGCATTTT.

The chain employs TRBV5-1 and TRBJ2-3; 9 nucleotides line up with TRBD2. The trim removed 3 bases at V and 1 base at J, leaving 3 bases unmatched. CDR1 SGHRS and CDR2 YFSETQ come from the germline V gene. CDR3 length equals 15 residues. The CDR3 here is CASSSWTSGTDTQYF. The CDR3 nucleotides are TGCGCCAGCAGCTCCTGGACTAGCGGCACAGATACGCAGTATTTT.

This clone was recorded only once. V and J are TRBV10-3 and TRBJ1-3, with 8 nucleotides matching TRBD1. Germline loops: CDR1 ENHRY, CDR2 SYGVKD. This CDR3 is built from 12 residues. V shed 9 bases and J 2 bases; nucleotides not matched to a gene: 0. The CDR3, as DNA: TGTGCCATGACAGGGGCTGGAAACACCATATATTTT. Residues: CAMTGAGNTIYF.

This rearrangement joins TRBV28 to TRBJ1-4; 7 positions agree with TRBD1. The trim removed 6 bases at V and 4 bases at J, leaving 14 bases unmatched. This CDR3 is built from 17 residues. Germline assignment: CDR1 MDHEN and CDR2 SYDVKM. DNA of the CDR3: TGTGCCAGCAGCATCGGGACAGCCGGCATGAATAATGAAAAACTGTTTTTT. The encoded protein is CASSIGTAGMNNEKLFF.

J is TRBJ1-2 and V is TRBV6-5, with a possible D match to TRBD1 (5 bases). The CDR3 totals 13 residues. Germline-derived CDR1 and CDR2 are MNHEY and SVGAGI. V lost 7 bases, J lost 2 bases, and 11 bases lay in between. The CDR3 DNA reads as TGTGCCAGCATTAGAGCAGGGAACTATGGCTACACCTTC. Translation: CASIRAGNYGYTF.

This clone was recorded once. The CDR3 sequence is CAWKSRGTSGGQIETQYF. In DNA, the CDR3 is TGTGCCTGGAAATCTCGGGGGACTAGCGGGGGACAGATAGAGACCCAGTACTTC. This chain joins TRBV30 and TRBJ2-5; 14 bases fit TRBD2. Losses at the gene ends were 4 bases for V and 4 bases for J; bases not matched to a gene: 14. CDR3 length equals 18 residues. Looked up from germline, CDR1 is GTSNPN and CDR2 is SVGIG (reference sequence).

The gene calls are TRBV27 and TRBJ1-3; no clear D. The CDR3 is made up of 14 amino acids. Germline V gene lookup returns CDR1 MNHEY and CDR2 SMNVEV (reference sequence). The ends were cut back, 3 bases at V and 2 bases at J, with 8 bases in the middle. CDR3 protein: CASSLSPTGNTIYF. In DNA, the CDR3 is TGTGCCAGCAGTTTGAGTCCTACTGGAAACACCATATATTTT.

The V call is TRBV4-3, the J call TRBJ1-2; weak D call: TRBD1 (5 bases). Trimming shortened V by 5 bases and J by 7 bases, and 17 bases separated the two germline ends. The CDR3 contains 14 residues. Germline lookup yields CDR1 LGHNA and CDR2 YSLEER. CDR3 in DNA: TGCGCCAGCAGCGAAACCCCCCGGGGGGGTGGCTACACCTTC. Protein product: CASSETPRGGGYTF.

J is TRBJ2-7 and V is TRBV29-1; perhaps TRBD1 as D (6 bases). Per germline, CDR1 SQVTM and CDR2 ANQGSEA. The CDR3 extends over 15 amino acids. V dropped 5 bases and J dropped 1 base, with 18 bases sitting between them. CDR3 DNA: TGCAGCGTTCTTGGGACAACCCTCCTTTCCTACGAGCAGTACTTC. This sequence encodes CSVLGTTLLSYEQYF.

V and J are TRBV19 and TRBJ2-3; no definite D call. Trimming took 4 bases from V and 1 from J, leaving 12 bases between them. Germline V gives CDR1 LNHDA, CDR2 SQIVND (reference sequence). This CDR3 contains 15 residues. CDR3 loop: CASSSTVAGTDTQYF. The DNA of the CDR3 is TGTGCCAGTAGTAGTACGGTCGCGGGCACAGATACGCAGTATTTT.

This clone was observed once. This chain connects TRBV27 to TRBJ2-3; a possible D gene is TRBD2 (5 bases). Germline V gene data show CDR1 as MNHEY and CDR2 as SMNVEV (reference sequence). The CDR3 runs to 14 residues. V lost 4 bases and J 3 bases, leaving 11 bases between the germline ends. The CDR3 coding sequence is TGTGCCAGCAGTTCCCCCGGACTGACAGATACGCAGTATTTT. Protein: CASSSPGLTDTQYF.

The chain joins TRBV6-1 to TRBJ2-5; D remains unclear. The ends were cut back, 2 bases at V and 2 bases at J, with 15 bases in the middle. There are 16 residues in the CDR3. Germline CDR1 is MNHNS and CDR2 is SASEGT. The chain's CDR3 is CASSEQWAQSQETQYF. CDR3 DNA: TGTGCCAGCAGTGAACAGTGGGCCCAGTCACAAGAGACCCAGTACTTC.

CDR3 DNA sequence: TGCGCCAGCAGTCCGGACAGGGGGGGCACCGGGGAGCTGTTTTTT. This encodes CASSPDRGGTGELFF. J is TRBJ2-2 and V is TRBV5-1; 10 bases fit TRBD1. With 5 bases clipped from V and 4 bases from J, the junction kept 5 bases outside the gene matches. The CDR3 has 15 residues. Germline V gene sequence: CDR1 SGHRS, CDR2 YFSETQ. Full variable domain (missing parts from reference TRBV5-1 and TRBJ2-2): KAGVTQTPRYLIKTRGQQVTLSCSPISGHRSVSWYQQTPGQGLQFLFEYFSETQRNKGNFPGRFSGRQFSNSRSEMNVSTLELGDSALYLCASSPDRGGTGELFFGEGSRLTVL.

This chain joins TRBV2 and TRBJ1-2; D is perhaps TRBD1 (5 bases). Looked up from germline, CDR1 is SNHLY and CDR2 is FYNNEI. V lost 7 bases to trimming and J lost 8 bases, with 11 bases between them. This CDR3 comprises 11 residues. In DNA, the CDR3 is TGTGCCAGCACCCCCCCAGGGGGCTACACCTTC. Translation: CASTPPGGYTF.

This sequence joins TRBV6-5 and TRBJ1-5; unclear D gene. Germline V CDR1 and CDR2: MNHEY, SVGAGI. The CDR3 spans 16 residues. Trimming removed 0 bases from V and 3 bases from J, with 12 bases in between. CDR3 coding DNA: TGTGCCAGCAGTTACTCACGACGTGGGCCCAATCAGCCCCAGCATTTT. It codes for CASSYSRRGPNQPQHF.